Listed below are T cell receptor beta chains from one sample, sequenced in a study of cytomegalovirus exposure and HLA in healthy donors. Method: immunoSEQ multiplex PCR; TCRdb's copy keeps in-frame clones and lacks some. The sample holds about 170,000 clones, over 60% seen once. Sequencing input: PBMCs. These receptors were taken from a girl aged 5 to 17 in good health and CMV-seronegative. The CDR3 runs from the conserved cysteine through the conserved F or W. A D gene is named only where the DNA matches it firmly. Some rows mark clone size as missing; the rest say once, few, many or name a class of expanded clone.

D gene | J gene | V gene | clone size | CDR3 DNA | CDR3 protein
. | TRBJ2-7 | TRBV15 | . | TGTGCCACCAGCAGAGATCGTGGGCAGTCTTACGAGCAGTACTTC | CATSRDRGQSYEQYF
. | TRBJ1-1 | TRBV29-1 | . | TGCAGCGTTGTGGGGGGGGGCGGAGGGAACACTGAAGCTTTCTTT | CSVVGGGGGNTEAFF
. | TRBJ1-5 | TRBV28 | . | TGTGCCAGCAGAAAAACAGAGCCCCAGCATTTT | CASRKTEPQHF
. | TRBJ2-5 | TRBV6-1 | . | TGTGCCAGCAGTGAACCCGGAAGGAGCTGGGAGACCCAGTACTTC | CASSEPGRSWETQYF
. | TRBJ1-1 | TRBV7-2 | . | TGTGCCAGCAGCTTTGGGGGCTTCCCGGGGAACACTGAAGCTTTCTTT | CASSFGGFPGNTEAFF
TRBD2 | TRBJ2-7 | TRBV5-4 | once | TGTGCCAGCAACCTGGGGCGGGGGGCTGGCGAGCAGTACTTC | CASNLGRGAGEQYF
. | TRBJ2-6 | TRBV10-3 | . | TGTGCCACCGTCTCTGGGGCCAACGTCCTGACTTTC | CATVSGANVLTF
. | TRBJ1-6 | TRBV5-6 | . | TGTGCCAGCAGCTTTTCACAATTTAATTCACCCCTCCACTTT | CASSFSQFNSPLHF
TRBD2 | TRBJ2-2 | TRBV5-6 | . | TGTGCCAGCAGCTTGCCTATCAAGCGGGGGATCGGGGAGCTGTTTTTT | CASSLPIKRGIGELFF
. | TRBJ2-7 | TRBV5-6 | . | TGTGCCAGCAGCTTGAATGTCGGGAGCTCCTACGAGCAGTACTTC | CASSLNVGSSYEQYF
TRBD1 | TRBJ1-2 | TRBV29-1 | . | TGCAGCGTCCAAAGGGACAGGGGACAATATGGCTACACCTTC | CSVQRDRGQYGYTF
TRBD2 | TRBJ2-5 | TRBV7-3 | few | TGTGCCAGCAGCCATGGACTAGGAGAGACCCAGTACTTC | CASSHGLGETQYF
TRBD1 | TRBJ1-4 | TRBV5-1 | . | TGCGCCAGCAGGCCTCCGGGACAGCCAAATGAAAAACTGTTTTTT | CASRPPGQPNEKLFF
. | TRBJ1-2 | TRBV2 | few | TGTGCCAGCAGTGAAGGGTTGGGGCAGGGAGGTGGCTACACCTTC | CASSEGLGQGGGYTF
. | TRBJ1-2 | TRBV5-5 | . | TGTGCCAGCAGCATTGAGAAGGGGGGGTATGGCTACACCTTC | CASSIEKGGYGYTF
TRBD2 | TRBJ2-5 | TRBV5-6 | . | TGTGCCAGCAGCTCGGGGGGGCCCGTCGGAGAGACCCAGTACTTC | CASSSGGPVGETQYF
. | TRBJ1-5 | TRBV5-4 | . | TGTGCCAGCAGCTGGTCCCCAGGGGAGGGCCAGCCCCAGCATTTT | CASSWSPGEGQPQHF
TRBD2 | TRBJ2-1 | TRBV5-1 | . | TGCGCCAGCAGCTTGTTAGCGGGGGGCAACAATGAGCAGTTCTTC | CASSLLAGGNNEQFF
. | TRBJ2-7 | TRBV4-2 | . | TGTGCCAGCAGCCCGCTTACCGGGACTTTCTACGAGCAGTACTTC | CASSPLTGTFYEQYF
TRBD1 | TRBJ1-2 | TRBV6-5 | . | TGTGCCAGCAGTTACTTAGCGGGACAGGGCTACACCTTC | CASSYLAGQGYTF
TRBD1 | TRBJ2-5 | TRBV2 | . | TGTGCCAGTGCGGACAGGGGGCAAGAGACCCAGTACTTC | CASADRGQETQYF
TRBD1 | TRBJ2-7 | TRBV27 | few | TGTGCCAGCAGTTCGCCTACGGGACAGGGAGGCTACGAGCAGTACTTC | CASSSPTGQGGYEQYF
. | TRBJ2-3 | TRBV9 | . | TGTGCCAGCAGCGTAGGGGTGGGCCCCACAGATACGCAGTATTTT | CASSVGVGPTDTQYF
. | TRBJ1-5 | TRBV7-9 | few | TGTGCCAGCAGCCAAACAGGGCCCCATCAGCCCCAGCATTTT | CASSQTGPHQPQHF